Listed below are T cell receptor beta chains from one sample, sequenced in a study of T-cell memory formation after mild COVID-19. TCRdb re-analysed the 5' RACE reads in MiXCR, keeping a single row per CDR3 protein. The table has a few hundred thousand distinct CDR3 sequences, roughly 20% seen once. Sample: PBMCs or a T cell subset sorted from them (not recorded which). Every receptor here comes from a man aged 18 to 29 who had mild COVID-19 (a few samples of this study predate the infection). Cell type and time point are not known. CDR3s include the opening cysteine and the closing phenylalanine or tryptophan. The D gene is left open where the match is weak. Size tells how often a clone was seen (once, few, many) or the class of an expanded clone, and some rows leave it out.

many	TRBV6-5	TRBD2	TRBJ2-3	CASRSFGGSDTQYF	TGTGCCAGCAGGTCTTTCGGGGGGTCAGATACGCAGTATTTT
-	TRBV5-6	-	TRBJ2-1	CASTWGDSVEQFF	TGTGCCAGCACCTGGGGGGACTCGGTTGAGCAGTTCTTC
-	TRBV7-9	-	TRBJ1-5	CASRSPSRGGDSNQPQHF	TGTGCCAGCAGATCCCCTTCGCGGGGGGGGGATAGCAATCAGCCCCAGCATTTT
-	TRBV20-1	-	TRBJ1-4	CSCSGSATNEKLFF	TGCAGTTGTTCAGGGTCTGCAACTAATGAAAAACTGTTTTTT
-	TRBV10-3	-	TRBJ1-1	CAISVPGGNTEAFF	TGTGCCATCAGTGTTCCCGGGGGGAACACTGAAGCTTTCTTT
few	TRBV24-1	-	TRBJ2-1	CATSDLLGSYNEQFF	TGTGCCACCAGTGATTTGCTTGGCTCCTACAATGAGCAGTTCTTC
-	TRBV29-1	TRBD1	TRBJ1-4	CSVWTGGGDEKLFF	TGCAGCGTTTGGACAGGGGGCGGGGATGAAAAACTGTTTTTT
-	TRBV6-5	-	TRBJ1-1	CASSSSRGGETEAFF	TGTGCCAGCAGTTCCTCTCGGGGAGGGGAGACTGAAGCTTTCTTT
few	TRBV28	-	TRBJ2-6	CASSSQGAGANVLTF	TGTGCCAGCAGTTCTCAGGGAGCTGGGGCCAACGTCCTGACTTTC
once	TRBV7-3	-	TRBJ2-1	CASSPMDGPSSTNEQFF	TGTGCCAGCAGCCCCATGGACGGTCCCAGCTCGACTAATGAGCAGTTCTTC
-	TRBV20-1	-	TRBJ1-3	CSAHPQGPGNTIYF	TGCAGTGCTCACCCGCAGGGACCTGGAAACACCATATATTTT
many	TRBV7-6	-	TRBJ2-5	CASSLGGKTQYF	TGTGCCAGCAGCTTAGGAGGAAAGACCCAGTACTTC
-	TRBV4-3	-	TRBJ1-1	CASSQVSPSNTEAFF	TGCGCCAGCAGCCAAGTCTCGCCTTCGAACACTGAAGCTTTCTTT
once	TRBV7-8	TRBD1	TRBJ1-5	CASSLGTGGYRGNQPQHF	TGTGCCAGCAGCTTAGGGACAGGGGGTTATCGAGGCAATCAGCCCCAGCATTTT